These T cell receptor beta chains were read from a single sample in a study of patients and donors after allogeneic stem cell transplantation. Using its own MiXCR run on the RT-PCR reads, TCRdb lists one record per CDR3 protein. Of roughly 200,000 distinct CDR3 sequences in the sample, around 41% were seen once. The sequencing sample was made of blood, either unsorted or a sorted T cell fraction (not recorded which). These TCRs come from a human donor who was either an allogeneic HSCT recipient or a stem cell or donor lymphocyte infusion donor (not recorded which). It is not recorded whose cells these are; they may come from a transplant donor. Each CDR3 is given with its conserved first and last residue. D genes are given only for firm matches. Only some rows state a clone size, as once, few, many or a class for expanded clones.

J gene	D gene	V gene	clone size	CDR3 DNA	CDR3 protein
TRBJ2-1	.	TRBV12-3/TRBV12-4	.	TGTGCCAGCAGTTCCGTCCGGGTCAATGAGCAGTTCTTC	CASSSVRVNEQFF
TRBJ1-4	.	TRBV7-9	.	TGTGCCAGCAGCTTATTTGAGGGGACTAATGAAAAACTGTTTTTT	CASSLFEGTNEKLFF
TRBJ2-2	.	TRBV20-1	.	TGCAGTGCTCCTTTCACCGGGGAGCTGTTTTTT	CSAPFTGELFF
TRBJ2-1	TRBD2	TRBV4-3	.	TGCGCCGGCCAGGGACTAGTCCCGGGGAATGAGCAGTTCTTC	CAGQGLVPGNEQFF
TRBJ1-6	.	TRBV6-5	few	TGTGCCAGCAGTTACAAAGGACAAGTTGGTTCACCCCTCCACTTT	CASSYKGQVGSPLHF
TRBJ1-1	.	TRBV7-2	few	TGTGCCAGCAGCTTAAAGATTCATGAAGCTTTCTTT	CASSLKIHEAFF
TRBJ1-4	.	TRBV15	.	TGTGCCACCAGCAGAGAGGGTCTTATAGAAAAACTGTTTTTT	CATSREGLIEKLFF
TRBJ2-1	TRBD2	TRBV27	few	TGTGCCAGCAGTACAATAGCGGGAGGTAAGGGAAATGAGCAGTTCTTC	CASSTIAGGKGNEQFF
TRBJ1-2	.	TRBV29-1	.	TGCAGCGTTGCTTCCCTGGGGGCGCTTCCTAACTATGGCTACACCTTC	CSVASLGALPNYGYTF
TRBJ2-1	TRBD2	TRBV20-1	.	TGCAGTGCTACCGGACTAGCGGGAAATCTACGGGCTGAGCAGTTCTTC	CSATGLAGNLRAEQFF
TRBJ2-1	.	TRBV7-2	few	TGTGCCAGCAGCGTAAATCGGGGTTCCGAATCCTACAATGAGCAGTTCTTC	CASSVNRGSESYNEQFF
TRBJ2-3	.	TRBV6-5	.	TGTGCCAGCAGTTACTCAGGAACAGATACGCAGTATTTT	CASSYSGTDTQYF
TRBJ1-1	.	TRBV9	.	TGTGCCAGCAGCCCCCGGGAAGGGCCGTCCCAGAACACTGAAGCTTTCTTT	CASSPREGPSQNTEAFF
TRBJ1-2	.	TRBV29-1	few	TGCAGCGTTGAGGCCGGAAACTATGGCTACACCTTC	CSVEAGNYGYTF
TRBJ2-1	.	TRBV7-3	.	TGTGCCAGCAGCTTGAAGCCTTTCGATGAGCAGTTCTTC	CASSLKPFDEQFF
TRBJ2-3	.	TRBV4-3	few	TGCGCCAGCAGCCAAGGGTCCGGCACAGATACGCAGTATTTT	CASSQGSGTDTQYF
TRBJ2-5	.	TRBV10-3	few	TGTGCCATCAGTGAACGGGGAAACCAAGAGACCCAGTACTTC	CAISERGNQETQYF
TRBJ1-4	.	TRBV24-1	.	TGTGCCACCAGTGGGGGCGTAGATGAAAAACTGTTTTTT	CATSGGVDEKLFF
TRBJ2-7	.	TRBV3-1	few	TGTGCCAGCAGCCAATTCGAGTGGGAGCAGTACTTC	CASSQFEWEQYF
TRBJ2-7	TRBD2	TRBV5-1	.	TGCGCCAGCAGCCAAGACGGGACTAGACGATCCTACGAGCAGTACTTC	CASSQDGTRRSYEQYF
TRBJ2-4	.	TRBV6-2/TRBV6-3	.	TGTGCCAGTTTTTCAAATAGCAAAAACATTCAGTACTTC	CASFSNSKNIQYF
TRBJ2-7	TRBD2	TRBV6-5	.	TGTGCCAGCAGTTACTCGACTAGCGGCGACTACGAGCAGTACTTC	CASSYSTSGDYEQYF
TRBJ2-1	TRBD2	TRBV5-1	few	TGCGCCAGCAGCCCGGGACTAGGGGATGAGCAGTTCTTC	CASSPGLGDEQFF